A selection of T cell receptor beta chains follows, all from one sample in a study of STAT5B mutations in CD4+ large granular lymphocyte leukemia. Sequenced by immunoSEQ multiplex PCR; TCRdb stores in-frame clones only, minus some. The sample has tens of thousands of clones; about four fifths are singletons. Source material: CD4+ T cells from blood buffy coats. The source is a human donor in good health. CDR3s include the opening cysteine and the closing phenylalanine or tryptophan. D genes are given only for firm matches. Some rows mark clone size as missing; the rest say once, few, many or name a class of expanded clone.

abundance,v_gene,d_gene,j_gene,CDR3nt,CDR3aa
-,TRBV29-1,-,TRBJ1-2,TGCAGCGTTGAGGAACAGGGAGATGGCTACACCTTC,CSVEEQGDGYTF
-,TRBV11-2,-,TRBJ2-7,TGTGCCAGCAGCCCGAAGGGGGGCCAGAACGAGCAGTACTTC,CASSPKGGQNEQYF
-,TRBV9,-,TRBJ1-2,TGTGCCAGCAGCCCACAGGGTTCTACTAACTATGGCTACACCTTC,CASSPQGSTNYGYTF
-,TRBV5-4,TRBD1,TRBJ2-6,TGTGCCAGCAGCGGGACAGGGCCCGGGGCCAACGTCCTGACTTTC,CASSGTGPGANVLTF
-,TRBV19,-,TRBJ2-7,TGTGCCAGTAGCCTGCTGTTGGGGGGCGAGCAGTACTTC,CASSLLLGGEQYF
-,TRBV10-3,-,TRBJ2-1,TGTGCCATCAGTGGACTGACTGGTTTTGAGCAGTTCTTC,CAISGLTGFEQFF
-,TRBV30,TRBD2,TRBJ2-3,TGTGCCTGGAGTCTTCCGTGGACTAGCGGCACAGATACGCAGTATTTT,CAWSLPWTSGTDTQYF
once,TRBV9,-,TRBJ2-1,TGTGCCAGCAGCGTAGCCGCACACACGAGGAATGAGCAGTTCTTC,CASSVAAHTRNEQFF
-,TRBV10-1,-,TRBJ1-4,TGCGCCAGCAGGGGGGCGGCAGGGGACGAAAAACTGTTTTTT,CASRGAAGDEKLFF
-,TRBV7-2,-,TRBJ2-5,TGTGCCAGCAGCCAAAATGCCCAAGAGACCCAGTACTTC,CASSQNAQETQYF
-,TRBV30,TRBD2,TRBJ2-1,TGTGCCTGGAAGGGACTAGCGGGTTACAATGAGCAGTTCTTC,CAWKGLAGYNEQFF
-,TRBV6-5,-,TRBJ2-1,TGTGCCACCACGGGCGGGCCAGGTTACAATGAGCAGTTCTTC,CATTGGPGYNEQFF
-,TRBV6-4,-,TRBJ2-3,TGTGCCAGCAGTCAGGGAGATACGCAGTATTTT,CASSQGDTQYF
once,TRBV6-1,TRBD1,TRBJ2-5,TGTGCCAGCAGTAGAACAGGGGGCCCCCAAGAGACCCAGTACTTC,CASSRTGGPQETQYF
-,TRBV19,-,TRBJ2-6,TGTGCCAGTAGTATAAAGGGTTCCATCGGTGGGGCCAACGTCCTGACTTTC,CASSIKGSIGGANVLTF
-,TRBV7-9,TRBD1,TRBJ2-7,TGTGCCAGCAGCACTGACAGGGGGTCCTACGAGCAGTACTTC,CASSTDRGSYEQYF
-,TRBV5-6,-,TRBJ2-2,TGTGCCAGCAGCTTGGGACCCGTCTTCTCCGGGGAGCTGTTTTTT,CASSLGPVFSGELFF
few,TRBV10-3,-,TRBJ1-5,TGTGCCATCAGTATGGTACGAGGGCAGCCCCAGCATTTT,CAISMVRGQPQHF
-,TRBV7-2,-,TRBJ2-3,TGTGCCAGCAGCTTAGGGTTTAGGCCTAGCACAGATACGCAGTATTTT,CASSLGFRPSTDTQYF
once,TRBV25-1,TRBD1,TRBJ1-6,TGTGCCAGCAGTGTGACAGGGTCCCAATCACCCCTCCACTTT,CASSVTGSQSPLHF
-,TRBV28,TRBD2,TRBJ2-3,TGTGCCAGCAGTACAGGGACTAGCGGGAACACAGATACGCAGTATTTT,CASSTGTSGNTDTQYF
-,TRBV7-8,-,TRBJ2-3,TGTGCCAGCAGCTTGCGACCTAGCACAGATACGCAGTATTTT,CASSLRPSTDTQYF
-,TRBV6-5,TRBD2,TRBJ2-7,TGTGCCAGCAGTGCGACGGGACTAAGCTACGAGCAGTACTTC,CASSATGLSYEQYF